This T cell receptor beta chain emerged from a study of blood T cells in healthy people across ages. Then a second PCR, running roughly 7 to 11 cycles, was carried out with a sample-barcoded 5' primer and a J-beta primer mix. TCRdb called the 5' RACE reads again in MiXCR, with one record for every CDR3 protein. The repertoire holds 750,000 to 1,000,000 distinct CDR3 sequences, 29% seen once, with roughly a tenth in the top ten. Germline V gives CDR1 MDHEN, CDR2 SYDVKM. J gave up 5 bases and V 2 bases, and 9 bases lay outside the gene matches. This CDR3 contains 16 residues. Regarding this clonotype: No antigen is known for it.

Study-wide findings and caveats: In older individuals, TCR beta diversity per million T cells was lower, falling roughly linearly with age. Nothing was known about donor CMV status, and this possibly confounded expanded clonotype changes.

The same specimen was also included in a second study, on T cells of mothers and their children.

The sequencing input was blood. This receptor was taken from a middle-aged woman in good health. This chain joins TRBV28 and TRBJ2-7; 10 bases align to TRBD2. CDR3 DNA sequence: TGTGCCAGCAGTTTAGGGGGAGCGGGGGGGCCCCACGAGCAGTACTTC. This codes for CASSLGGAGGPHEQYF.